This entry lists 12 T cell receptor beta chains sequenced from one sample in a study of CD8+CD57+ T cells in acquired aplastic anemia. The template used for profiling TCR beta VDJ and CDR3 was genomic DNA. TCRdb called the reads again in MiXCR, with one record for every CDR3 protein. The sample lists 120,000 or so distinct CDR3 sequences, about 43% occurring once. All sequencing subjects had displayed CD8+CD57+ cell expansion on flow cytometry. Input material: sorted CD4+, CD8+, or CD8+CD57+ T cells (not recorded which) from PBMCs. The receptors here all came from a human donor with aplastic anemia.

There are many counts of this clonotype. V is TRBV4-1 and J is TRBJ1-2, with D uncertain. Trimming took off 0 bases at V and 4 bases at J, with 9 bases between the two ends. The CDR3 consists of 14 residues. Per the germline V gene, CDR1 is MGHRA and CDR2 is YSYEKL. CDR3 DNA sequence: TGCGCCAGCAGCCAAGATCTAAGGAGCTATGGCTACACCTTC. Translated, it gives CASSQDLRSYGYTF.

In this sample, this clonotype turned up many times. The chain recombines TRBV2 with TRBJ1-1, with 7 bases aligning to TRBD1. Per germline, CDR1 SNHLY and CDR2 FYNNEI. The V segment lost 6 bases and the J segment 7 bases; nucleotides outside the gene matches: 11. The CDR3 is made up of 14 amino acids. In DNA form, the CDR3 reads TGTGCCAGCAGCTCCCACGGGACAGCGGGTGAAGCTTTCTTT. As protein: CASSSHGTAGEAFF.

The V gene is TRBV15, the J gene TRBJ2-3; 12 bases align to TRBD2. Germline V gene data show CDR1 as LNHNV and CDR2 as YYDKDF (reference sequence). The CDR3 is made up of 15 amino acids. With V trimmed by 2 bases and J by 5 bases, 2 bases remained unmatched. CDR3 sequence (DNA): TGTGCCACCAGCAGACGACTAGCGGGGGAAGATACGCAGTATTTT. Its translation: CATSRRLAGEDTQYF.

This clonotype has ten or more counts. This chain uses TRBV6-1 with TRBJ1-5; D remains ambiguous. Germline assignment: CDR1 MNHNS and CDR2 SASEGT. This CDR3 spans 13 amino acids. As DNA, the CDR3 is TGTGGCTCGGGCTCCGAGGGCAATCAGCCCCAGCATTTT. Translated, it gives CGSGSEGNQPQHF.

Remarks on this clonotype: At one end, the junction sequence differs from germline, possibly due to a read error. The chain uses TRBV5-4 and TRBJ1-1; 7 nucleotides line up with TRBD1. The CDR3 totals 14 residues. CDR1 and CDR2 (germline): SGHNT, YYREEE (reference sequence). CDR3 DNA: TGTGCCGGCAGTATTCAGGGGGTAGGAACTGAAGCTTTCTTT. It encodes CAGSIQGVGTEAFF.

The sample holds many counts of this clonotype. This chain joins TRBV5-1 and TRBJ1-1, with TRBD1 matching 11 bases. The CDR3 totals 15 residues. Unmatched junction bases numbered 6, after V lost 6 bases and J lost 2 bases. Per germline, CDR1 SGHRS and CDR2 YFSETQ. The CDR3 sequence is CASIFGTGGNTEAFF. In DNA form, the CDR3 reads TGCGCCAGCATCTTTGGGACAGGGGGTAACACTGAAGCTTTCTTT. The full variable domain, rest sourced from reference TRBV5-1 and TRBJ1-1, is KAGVTQTPRYLIKTRGQQVTLSCSPISGHRSVSWYQQTPGQGLQFLFEYFSETQRNKGNFPGRFSGRQFSNSRSEMNVSTLELGDSALYLCASIFGTGGNTEAFFGQGTRLTVV.

Concerning this clonotype: One base away lies a much larger clone, so this may be a sequencing read error. For the CDR3, the DNA is TGTGCCAGCAGCCACGACCGGACTCCCGAGGAGGAGACCCAGTACTTC. The encoded protein is CASSHDRTPEEETQYF. The chain combines TRBV11-2 with TRBJ2-5; the D gene is possibly TRBD2 (5 bases). Trimming stripped 5 bases from V and 5 bases from J, with 21 bases between. Germline values: CDR1 SGHAT, CDR2 FQNNGV. The CDR3 has 16 residues.

This chain joins TRBV5-1 and TRBJ1-1; tentatively, D is TRBD1 (6 bases). V was clipped by 0 bases and J by 2 bases, with 11 bases between them. CDR1 is SGHRS, CDR2 YFSETQ, per germline. The CDR3 sequence is 15 residues long. The CDR3 loop reads CASSLVAGANTEAFF. CDR3 DNA: TGCGCCAGCAGCTTGGTGGCAGGGGCAAACACTGAAGCTTTCTTT. Filled out from reference TRBV5-1 and TRBJ1-1, the complete variable domain reads KAGVTQTPRYLIKTRGQQVTLSCSPISGHRSVSWYQQTPGQGLQFLFEYFSETQRNKGNFPGRFSGRQFSNSRSEMNVSTLELGDSALYLCASSLVAGANTEAFFGQGTRLTVV.

V is TRBV25-1 and J is TRBJ2-5; TRBD1 agrees at 9 bases. The CDR3 covers 14 residues. The germline CDR1 and CDR2 sequences are MGHDK and SYGVNS. With V trimmed by 6 bases and J by 3 bases, 5 bases remained unmatched. Here the CDR3 reads CASSVGDREETQYF. DNA of the CDR3: TGTGCCAGCAGCGTAGGGGACAGGGAAGAGACCCAGTACTTC.

This clonotype appeared many times. The chain uses TRBV6-6 and TRBJ2-7, with D possibly matching TRBD1 (6 bases). Germline V lookup: CDR1 MNHNY, CDR2 SVGAGI (reference sequence). The CDR3 covers 13 residues. Trimming cost V 6 bases and J 6 bases, with 15 bases left between them. The CDR3 nucleotides read TGTGCCAGCAGCAACGACAGGAAAGGCGAGCAGTACTTC. It encodes CASSNDRKGEQYF.

CDR3 amino acids: CASSDTREGGYGYTF. CDR3 coding DNA: TGTGCCAGCAGTGACACCAGGGAGGGAGGCTATGGCTACACCTTC. The J gene is TRBJ1-2, the V gene TRBV2, with a weak D call TRBD1 (5 bases). The CDR3 contains 15 residues. Germline assignment: CDR1 SNHLY and CDR2 FYNNEI. The V end lost 3 bases, the J end lost 4 bases, and 15 bases lay between the germline ends.

This sequence joins TRBV29-1 and TRBJ1-2; D gene unclear. The CDR3 has 11 amino acids. V lost 3 bases and J lost 4, with 6 bases in between. Germline CDR1 reads SQVTM; CDR2 reads ANQGSEA. As DNA, the CDR3 is TGCAGCGTTGAGGTTCCCTATGGCTACACCTTC. Its translation: CSVEVPYGYTF.